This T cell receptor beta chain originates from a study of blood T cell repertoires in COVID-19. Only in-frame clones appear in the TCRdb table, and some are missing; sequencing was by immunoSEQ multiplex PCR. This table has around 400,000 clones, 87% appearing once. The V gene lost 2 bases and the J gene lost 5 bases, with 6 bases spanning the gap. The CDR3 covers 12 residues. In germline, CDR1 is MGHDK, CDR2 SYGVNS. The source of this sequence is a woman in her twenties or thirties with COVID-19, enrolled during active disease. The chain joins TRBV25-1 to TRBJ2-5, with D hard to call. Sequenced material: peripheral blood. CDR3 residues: CASSEVRETQYF. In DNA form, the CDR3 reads TGTGCCAGCAGTGAAGTTCGGGAGACCCAGTACTTC.